The rows below give T cell receptor beta chains drawn from one sample of a study of human T cells and chemical hapten exposure. TCRdb re-called the RACE reads through MiXCR, storing one row per CDR3 protein. The data contain about 84,000 distinct CDR3 sequences, more than 10% of them singletons. Sequenced here: whole blood, sampled in connection with sensitization to the hapten diphenylcyclopropenone (DPC). The receptor source for this set is a woman aged 50 to 60 with alopecia areata. Some clones in this sample may be carry-over from other donors' samples. CDR3s include the opening cysteine and the closing phenylalanine or tryptophan. The D gene is left open where the match is weak. Clone size is not always given. Where it is, it says once, few, many or a class for expanded clones.

D: .
size: .
J: TRBJ2-2
V: TRBV7-3
CDR3: CASSSGYTGELFF
DNA: TGTGCCAGCAGCTCAGGGTACACCGGGGAGCTGTTTTTT

D: .
size: .
J: TRBJ1-1
V: TRBV12-3/TRBV12-4
CDR3: CASRAFGTEAFF
DNA: TGTGCCAGCAGGGCTTTCGGCACTGAAGCTTTCTTT

D: TRBD2
size: once
J: TRBJ2-1
V: TRBV11-2
CDR3: CASSRRENNEQFF
DNA: TGTGCCAGCAGCCGGCGGGAGAACAATGAGCAGTTCTTC

D: .
size: few
J: TRBJ2-7
V: TRBV29-1
CDR3: CSVVWQTYEQYF
DNA: TGCAGCGTTGTGTGGCAGACCTACGAGCAGTACTTC

D: TRBD2
size: .
J: TRBJ2-7
V: TRBV7-2
CDR3: CASSLRSSGRGEQYF
DNA: TGTGCCAGCAGCTTACGGTCCAGCGGGAGAGGGGAGCAGTACTTC

D: .
size: many
J: TRBJ2-7
V: TRBV11-2
CDR3: CASSPDGPYEQYF
DNA: TGTGCCAGCAGCCCTGACGGCCCCTACGAGCAGTACTTC

D: .
size: .
J: TRBJ1-2
V: TRBV12-3/TRBV12-4
CDR3: CASSRGTGYGYTF
DNA: TGTGCCAGCAGCCGAGGCACGGGCTATGGCTACACCTTC

D: .
size: .
J: TRBJ2-5
V: TRBV20-1
CDR3: CSARGPRVDQETQYF
DNA: TGCAGTGCTAGAGGCCCCAGGGTGGACCAAGAGACCCAGTACTTC

D: .
size: .
J: TRBJ2-7
V: TRBV6-1
CDR3: CASTSLYEQYF
DNA: TGTGCCAGCACCTCACTCTACGAGCAGTACTTC

D: TRBD2
size: many
J: TRBJ2-3
V: TRBV29-1
CDR3: CSVDGIAGGTDTQYF
DNA: TGCAGCGTTGACGGTATAGCGGGGGGCACAGATACGCAGTATTTT

D: TRBD1
size: .
J: TRBJ2-5
V: TRBV7-6
CDR3: CASRLADRVGTQYF
DNA: TGTGCCAGCCGCTTAGCCGACAGGGTCGGGACCCAGTACTTC

D: .
size: many
J: TRBJ2-5
V: TRBV9
CDR3: CASSVGGTQETQYF
DNA: TGTGCCAGCAGCGTAGGGGGGACCCAAGAGACCCAGTACTTC

D: .
size: many
J: TRBJ1-5
V: TRBV18
CDR3: CASSPGTRYSNQPQHF
DNA: TGTGCCAGCTCACCCGGGACACGTTATAGCAATCAGCCCCAGCATTTT

D: .
size: many
J: TRBJ2-1
V: TRBV24-1
CDR3: CATKGQGVAGDLGEQFF
DNA: TGTGCCACCAAGGGACAGGGCGTAGCGGGAGATTTAGGTGAGCAGTTCTTC

D: TRBD1
size: many
J: TRBJ2-1
V: TRBV4-3
CDR3: CASSQERLGGGEQFF
DNA: TGCGCCAGCAGCCAAGAGAGATTAGGGGGCGGGGAGCAGTTCTTC

D: .
size: many
J: TRBJ1-1
V: TRBV7-8
CDR3: CASSRTGAGTEAFF
DNA: TGTGCCAGCAGCCGGACGGGGGCCGGCACTGAAGCTTTCTTT

D: TRBD2
size: .
J: TRBJ2-3
V: TRBV3-1
CDR3: CASSLRPLAGGADTQYF
DNA: TGTGCCAGCAGCCTCCGCCCACTAGCGGGAGGCGCAGATACGCAGTATTTT

D: .
size: .
J: TRBJ2-1
V: TRBV6-5
CDR3: CASTRDTSYNEQFF
DNA: TGTGCCAGCACGCGGGACACCTCCTACAATGAGCAGTTCTTC

D: .
size: many
J: TRBJ2-2
V: TRBV7-3
CDR3: CASSLAGATTGELFF
DNA: TGTGCCAGCAGCTTAGCAGGGGCGACCACCGGGGAGCTGTTTTTT

D: .
size: .
J: TRBJ1-1
V: TRBV2
CDR3: CASNRRNRALNTEAFF
DNA: TGTGCCAGCAATAGAAGGAACAGGGCCTTGAACACTGAAGCTTTCTTT

D: .
size: .
J: TRBJ2-1
V: TRBV4-3
CDR3: CASSQDWDNPYNEQFF
DNA: TGCGCCAGCAGCCAAGATTGGGACAACCCCTACAATGAGCAGTTCTTC

D: TRBD2
size: many
J: TRBJ2-3
V: TRBV6-1
CDR3: CASSSLAGSTDTQYF
DNA: TGTGCCAGCAGTTCCCTAGCGGGCAGCACAGATACGCAGTATTTT

D: TRBD2
size: many
J: TRBJ2-3
V: TRBV4-2
CDR3: CASSGGGYTQYF
DNA: TGTGCCAGCAGTGGGGGGGGTTATACGCAGTATTTT

D: .
size: many
J: TRBJ2-7
V: TRBV5-1
CDR3: CASGEQGVGEQYF
DNA: TGCGCCAGCGGGGAACAGGGTGTCGGCGAGCAGTACTTC

D: .
size: many
J: TRBJ2-7
V: TRBV3-1
CDR3: CASSQVHEQYF
DNA: TGTGCCAGCAGCCAAGTACACGAGCAGTACTTC

D: TRBD1
size: many
J: TRBJ1-4
V: TRBV14
CDR3: CASSQLTGAHEKLFF
DNA: TGTGCCAGCAGCCAATTGACAGGGGCCCATGAAAAACTGTTTTTT

D: .
size: many
J: TRBJ2-1
V: TRBV25-1
CDR3: CASSEIRDGNEQFF
DNA: TGTGCCAGCAGTGAAATCCGGGACGGGAATGAGCAGTTCTTC

D: .
size: .
J: TRBJ2-7
V: TRBV6-2/TRBV6-3
CDR3: CASRSDREIFSYEQYF
DNA: TGTGCCAGCAGATCCGACAGAGAGATATTCTCCTACGAGCAGTACTTC

D: .
size: many
J: TRBJ1-6
V: TRBV11-2
CDR3: CASSLGTVNSPLHF
DNA: TGTGCCAGCAGCTTAGGGACAGTTAATTCACCCCTCCACTTT

D: TRBD2
size: few
J: TRBJ2-7
V: TRBV9
CDR3: CASSAAGTSNEQYF
DNA: TGTGCCAGCAGCGCCGCCGGGACTAGTAACGAGCAGTACTTC

D: TRBD1
size: .
J: TRBJ1-4
V: TRBV3-1
CDR3: CASSKGTGASGNEKLFF
DNA: TGTGCCAGCAGCAAGGGGACAGGGGCCAGCGGGAATGAAAAACTGTTTTTT

D: .
size: many
J: TRBJ2-5
V: TRBV7-7
CDR3: CASGTGGPRETQYF
DNA: TGTGCTAGCGGCACTGGGGGCCCCCGAGAGACCCAGTACTTC

D: .
size: .
J: TRBJ2-7
V: TRBV11-2
CDR3: CASSLIQGSYEQYF
DNA: TGTGCCAGCAGCTTAATCCAGGGCTCCTACGAGCAGTACTTC

D: .
size: .
J: TRBJ1-1
V: TRBV6-6
CDR3: CASTQGGQLDVAFF
DNA: TGTGCCAGCACCCAAGGAGGCCAACTTGACGTGGCTTTCTTT

D: .
size: few
J: TRBJ1-1
V: TRBV20-1
CDR3: CSARVVKTETEAFF
DNA: TGCAGTGCTAGAGTCGTTAAGACTGAAACTGAAGCTTTCTTT

D: TRBD1
size: many
J: TRBJ1-5
V: TRBV28
CDR3: CASFPGGSLRDQPQHF
DNA: TGTGCCAGCTTCCCAGGGGGGTCCCTAAGGGACCAGCCCCAGCATTTT

D: .
size: many
J: TRBJ2-1
V: TRBV10-1
CDR3: CASSATGLDEQFF
DNA: TGCGCCAGCTCCGCGACAGGACTGGATGAGCAGTTCTTC

D: .
size: .
J: TRBJ1-6
V: TRBV30
CDR3: CALRPRTYNSPLHF
DNA: TGTGCCTTGAGGCCCCGAACCTATAATTCACCCCTCCACTTT

D: .
size: few
J: TRBJ2-5
V: TRBV4-2
CDR3: CASSQEGAQETQYF
DNA: TGTGCCAGCAGCCAAGAGGGGGCCCAAGAGACCCAGTACTTC

D: .
size: .
J: TRBJ1-1
V: TRBV12-3/TRBV12-4
CDR3: CASSPRQTPEAFF
DNA: TGTGCCAGCAGTCCCCGACAGACTCCAGAGGCTTTCTTT

D: .
size: .
J: TRBJ2-6
V: TRBV7-9
CDR3: CASSSGQTGANVLTF
DNA: TGTGCCAGCAGCTCTGGACAGACTGGGGCCAACGTCCTGACTTTC